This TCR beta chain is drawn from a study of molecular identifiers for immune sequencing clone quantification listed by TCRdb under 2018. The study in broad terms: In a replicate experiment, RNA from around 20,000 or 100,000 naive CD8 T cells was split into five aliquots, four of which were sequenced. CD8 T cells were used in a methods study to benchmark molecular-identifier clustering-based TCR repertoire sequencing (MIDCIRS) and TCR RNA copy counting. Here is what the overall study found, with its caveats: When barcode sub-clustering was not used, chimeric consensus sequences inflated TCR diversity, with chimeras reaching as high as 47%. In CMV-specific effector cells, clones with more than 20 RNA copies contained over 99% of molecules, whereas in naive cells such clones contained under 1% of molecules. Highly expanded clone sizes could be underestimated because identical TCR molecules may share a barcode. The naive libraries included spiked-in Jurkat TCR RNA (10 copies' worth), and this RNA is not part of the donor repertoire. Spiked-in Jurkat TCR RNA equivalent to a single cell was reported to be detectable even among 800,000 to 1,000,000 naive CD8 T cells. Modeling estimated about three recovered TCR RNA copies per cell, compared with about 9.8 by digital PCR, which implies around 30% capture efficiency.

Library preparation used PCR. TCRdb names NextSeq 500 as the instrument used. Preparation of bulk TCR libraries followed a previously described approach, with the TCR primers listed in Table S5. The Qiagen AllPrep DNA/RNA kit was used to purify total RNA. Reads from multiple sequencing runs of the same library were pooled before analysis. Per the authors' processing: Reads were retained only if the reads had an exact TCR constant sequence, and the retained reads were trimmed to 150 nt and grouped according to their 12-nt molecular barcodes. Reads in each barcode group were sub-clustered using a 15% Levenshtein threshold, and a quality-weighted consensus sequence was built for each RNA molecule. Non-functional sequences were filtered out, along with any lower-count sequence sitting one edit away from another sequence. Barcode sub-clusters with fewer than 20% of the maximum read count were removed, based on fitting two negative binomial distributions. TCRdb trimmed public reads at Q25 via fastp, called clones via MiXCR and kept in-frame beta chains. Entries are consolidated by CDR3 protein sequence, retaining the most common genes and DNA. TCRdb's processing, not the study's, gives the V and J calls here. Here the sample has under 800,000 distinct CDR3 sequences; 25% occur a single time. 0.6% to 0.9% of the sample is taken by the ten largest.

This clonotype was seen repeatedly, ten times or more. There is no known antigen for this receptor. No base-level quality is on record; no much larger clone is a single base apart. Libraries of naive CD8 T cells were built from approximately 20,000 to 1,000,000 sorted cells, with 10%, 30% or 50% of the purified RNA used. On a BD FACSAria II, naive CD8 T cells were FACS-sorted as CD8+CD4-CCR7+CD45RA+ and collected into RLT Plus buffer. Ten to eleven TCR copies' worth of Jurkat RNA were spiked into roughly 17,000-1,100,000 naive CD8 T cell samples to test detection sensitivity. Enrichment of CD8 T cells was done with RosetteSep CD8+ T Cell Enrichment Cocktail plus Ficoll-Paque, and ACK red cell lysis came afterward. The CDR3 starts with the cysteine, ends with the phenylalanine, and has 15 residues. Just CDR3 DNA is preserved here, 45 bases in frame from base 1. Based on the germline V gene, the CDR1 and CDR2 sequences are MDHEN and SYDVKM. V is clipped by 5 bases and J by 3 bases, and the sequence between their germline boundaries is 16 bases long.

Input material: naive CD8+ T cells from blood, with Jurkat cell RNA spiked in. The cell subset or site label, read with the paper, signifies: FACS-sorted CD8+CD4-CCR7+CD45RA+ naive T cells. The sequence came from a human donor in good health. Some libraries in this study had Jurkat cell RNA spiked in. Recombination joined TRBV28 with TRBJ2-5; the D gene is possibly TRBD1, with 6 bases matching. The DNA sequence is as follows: TGTGCCAGCAGTCCCAACAGGGTGGACGAAGAGACCCAGTACTTC. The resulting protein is CASSPNRVDEETQYF.